This TCR beta chain was captured by sequencing in a study of shared clonotypes between healthy human individuals. Assay: immunoSEQ multiplex PCR; the TCRdb copy retains only in-frame clones and omits some. Of millions of clones in the sample, 90% to 95% were seen once. About this clone: What it recognizes is unknown.

The CDR3 length is 15 residues. Germline V gives CDR1 SGHAT, CDR2 FQDESV (reference sequence). The V segment lost 5 bases and the J segment 1 base; nucleotides outside the gene matches: 3. Notes on the study in general: Among the subsets, naive ones generally showed larger estimated richness than memory ones.

J is TRBJ2-2 and V is TRBV11-1; TRBD1 aligns across 8 bases. The sample taken for sequencing was naive CD4+ T cells sorted from blood. Documented subset: CD45RA+ positively selected. This clonotype originated in a man aged 18 to 30 in good health. CDR3 in amino acids: CASSRTGKNTGELFF. As DNA, the CDR3 is TGTGCCAGCAGCCGGACAGGGAAGAACACCGGGGAGCTGTTTTTT. Full variable domain (missing parts from reference TRBV11-1 and TRBJ2-2): EAEVAQSPRYKITEKSQAVAFWCDPISGHATLYWYRQILGQGPELLVQFQDESVVDDSQLPKDRFSAERLKGVDSTLKIQPAELGDSAMYLCASSRTGKNTGELFFGEGSRLTVL.